This paragraph reports one T cell receptor beta chain. Only in-frame clones appear in the TCRdb table, and some are missing; sequencing was by immunoSEQ multiplex PCR. In the table there are 150,000 to 200,000 clones, roughly 87% of which are singletons. V dropped 2 bases and J dropped 4; count of bases not matched to a gene: 6. Per germline, CDR1 SGHTA and CDR2 FQGTGA. This CDR3 has 16 amino acids. This specimen belongs to a study of blood T cell repertoires in COVID-19. This chain connects TRBV7-3 to TRBJ2-3; TRBD2 matches 10 bases. This clonotype was obtained from an older woman with COVID-19, enrolled during active disease. The material sequenced was peripheral blood. CDR3 in DNA: TGTGCCAGCAGCTTAGGTCTAGCGGGAGACCCAGATACGCAGTATTTT. Its protein product is CASSLGLAGDPDTQYF. The whole variable domain, filled in from reference TRBV7-3 and TRBJ2-3, reads GAGVSQTPSNKVTEKGKYVELRCDPISGHTALYWYRQSLGQGPEFLIYFQGTGAADDSGLPNDRFFAVRPEGSVSTLKIQRTERGDSAVYLCASSLGLAGDPDTQYFGPGTRLTVL.